This T cell receptor (beta chain) was sequenced for a study of blood T cell repertoires in COVID-19. Study at large: COVID-19 samples, acute and convalescent, were from the United States, Italy and Spain. PBMCs, B-cell-depleted T cells, or T cells were the source of the cDNA or gDNA that made up the material.

Germline CDR1 SGHDT, CDR2 YYEEEE. The CDR3 has 15 amino acids. The ends were cut back, 0 bases at V and 4 bases at J, with 13 bases in the middle. In the authors' workflow: Reference gene primer amplification in the assay estimated nucleated cell counts. TCRdb's copy holds only in-frame clones and misses some; the assay was immunoSEQ multiplex PCR. V, J and clone size are those of that table, while D and trimming were read from the DNA. The sample gives under 25,000 clones, 87% of which show up once; over 7% is in the top ten. The chain is built from TRBV5-6 and TRBJ1-2; D ambiguous. The sample consisted of peripheral blood. This clonotype was obtained from a human donor with active COVID-19. The donor label of this sample is uncertain. CDR3 DNA sequence: TGTGCCAGCAGCTTGGGAGTGCGGGGAACCTATGGCTACACCTTC. Amino acid sequence: CASSLGVRGTYGYTF.